The 7 T cell receptor beta chains presented below share a single source sample, sequenced in a study of cytomegalovirus exposure and HLA in healthy donors (dated by TCRdb to about 2017). Libraries came from the immunoSEQ multiplex PCR assay. For the multiplex PCR, a mixture combining 60 forward primers for TCR Vbeta segments and 13 reverse primers for TCR Jbeta segments was used. The table comes from immuneACCESS by way of TCRdb, which keeps in-frame sequences with V and J called. Part of the clones is missing from these tables; in studies checked, under half for an unresolved V gene and the rest for unknown reasons. The sample has around 200,000 clones on record, 75% to 85% of them singletons. Jointly, the top ten make up more than 1.3% of the sample. The sample consisted of PBMCs. These receptors all stem from a girl between 10 and 17 years old in good health and CMV-seronegative.

The CDR3 here is CASRAWAGGFDNEQFF. CDR3 DNA: TGTGCCAGCAGAGCCTGGGCAGGGGGCTTCGACAATGAGCAGTTCTTC. This chain uses TRBV2 with TRBJ2-1, with 8 bases fitting TRBD1. In germline, CDR1 is SNHLY, CDR2 FYNNEI. The CDR3 consists of 16 residues. V gave up 6 bases and J gave up 5 bases; unmatched junction bases: 12.

The J gene is TRBJ1-1, the V gene TRBV5-6; 9 bases match TRBD1. Trimming cost V 7 bases and J 4 bases; bases outside gene matches: 8. The CDR3 contains 14 residues. The germline CDR1 and CDR2 sequences are SGHDT and YYEEEE. CDR3 in amino acids: CASDQQGARTEAFF. CDR3 DNA sequence: TGTGCCAGCGACCAACAGGGGGCGCGCACTGAAGCTTTCTTT.

The rearrangement links TRBV5-1 to TRBJ2-7, with 7 bases identical to TRBD1. The V and J ends lost 2 bases and 10 bases, in that order; junction bases with no gene match: 15. CDR1 and CDR2 (germline): SGHRS, YFSETQ. The CDR3 consists of 15 residues. CDR3 sequence reads: CASSLEGGGWGRQYF. Written as DNA, the CDR3 is TGCGCCAGCAGCTTAGAAGGGGGCGGTTGGGGGCGACAGTACTTC. Drawing the rest from reference TRBV5-1 and TRBJ2-7, the complete variable domain is KAGVTQTPRYLIKTRGQQVTLSCSPISGHRSVSWYQQTPGQGLQFLFEYFSETQRNKGNFPGRFSGRQFSNSRSEMNVSTLELGDSALYLCASSLEGGGWGRQYFGPGTRLTVT.

The chain joins TRBV27 to TRBJ1-5; D is unclear. Germline CDR1 is MNHEY and CDR2 is SMNVEV (reference sequence). The CDR3 is 14 residues long. Trimming stripped 3 bases from V and 2 bases from J, with 8 bases between. This CDR3 is CASSFFPGNQPQHF. The DNA for the CDR3 is TGTGCCAGCAGTTTTTTCCCCGGCAATCAGCCCCAGCATTTT.

The V call is TRBV5-6, the J call TRBJ1-2; the D is unclear. Trimming took off 0 bases at V and 4 bases at J, with 16 bases between the two ends. The CDR3 sequence is 16 residues long. Per germline, CDR1 SGHDT and CDR2 YYEEEE. CDR3 sequence (DNA): TGTGCCAGCAGCTTGGATGGCTGGGAGGCGTTCTATGGCTACACCTTC. Protein product: CASSLDGWEAFYGYTF.

CDR3 in amino acids: CASSSNGVRMDTEAFF. CDR3 sequence (DNA): TGTGCCAGCAGCTCTAACGGGGTCAGGATGGACACTGAAGCTTTCTTT. This rearrangement joins TRBV11-2 to TRBJ1-1; the D is unclear. This CDR3 is 16 amino acids long. Germline assignment: CDR1 SGHAT and CDR2 FQNNGV. Trimming removed 4 bases from V and 3 bases from J, with 18 bases in between.

This chain uses TRBV11-2 with TRBJ1-2; TRBD1 is a possible D gene (5 bases). CDR1 and CDR2 from the germline V gene are SGHAT and FQNNGV. The CDR3 runs to 15 residues. V lost 6 bases and J lost 4, with 18 bases in between. The DNA of the CDR3 is TGTGCCAGCAGACAATCGAGGGACTCCATCTATGGCTACACCTTC. Encoded protein: CASRQSRDSIYGYTF.